This T cell receptor (beta chain) was profiled in a study of blood T cell repertoires in COVID-19. The CDR3 has 17 amino acids. Germline V gene lookup returns CDR1 KGHSH and CDR2 LQKENI. The J segment lost 0 bases and the V segment lost 0 bases, leaving 5 bases of the junction unmatched. As originally analysed: Amplification from reference gene primers served as the basis for estimated nucleated cell counts. Clones were read by immunoSEQ multiplex PCR, and TCRdb kept only the in-frame ones, dropping some. Clone size and the V and J calls come from that table; the DNA yielded D and trimming. Of roughly 80,000 clones detected, about 86% appear once; the ten largest clones hold nearly 5%. This clone appeared once.

Specimen: peripheral blood. The TCR was taken from a woman older than 75 with acute or convalescent COVID-19. This chain connects TRBV18 to TRBJ2-3, with TRBD2 matching over 8 bases. CDR3 sequence: CASSPPGRGRSTDTQYF. The CDR3 region has the DNA TGTGCCAGCTCACCACCCGGGCGCGGGAGGAGCACAGATACGCAGTATTTT. Full variable domain (outside the CDR3, taken from reference TRBV18 and TRBJ2-3): NAGVMQNPRHLVRRRGQEARLRCSPMKGHSHVYWYRQLPEEGLKFMVYLQKENIIDESGMPKERFSAEFPKEGPSILRIQQVVRGDSAAYFCASSPPGRGRSTDTQYFGPGTRLTVL.